This T cell receptor beta chain stems from a study of Graves' ophthalmopathy and Graves' hyperthyroidism. Hyperthyroidism was new, under 2 months, in patients aged 18 to 65. Enrollment excluded any patients with other autoimmune diseases, uncontrolled infections, pregnancy or lactation. CDR1 and CDR2 (germline): LNHNV, YYDKDF (reference sequence). V shed 5 bases and J 5 bases; nucleotides not matched to a gene: 9. The CDR3 covers 15 residues. This clonotype has ten or more counts. The target antigen is unknown. Notes on the study in general: The model predicted progression of ophthalmopathy with a sensitivity of 60% to 71%, and its specificity was 72.22%. In blood, most expanded thyroid clonotypes above 0.001 frequency were also detected.

CDR3 regions of TCR beta were amplified from RNA transcripts. A first-round RT-PCR used HTBI primers, followed by a second-round multiplex PCR. TCRdb re-derived calls from the multiplex PCR reads in MiXCR, one entry per CDR3 protein. The sample comprises about 380,000 distinct CDR3 sequences, roughly 15% of which are singletons, and around 7% rests with the top ten. Material: peripheral blood. This rearrangement joins TRBV15 to TRBJ2-7; 10 bases match TRBD1. The sequence came from a woman in her late teens or twenties with stable Graves' hyperthyroidism. The CDR3 spells CATSSRTTGGDEQYF. CDR3 sequence (DNA): TGTGCCACCAGCTCGAGAACGACAGGGGGCGACGAGCAGTACTTC. The full variable domain, its missing parts supplied by reference TRBV15 and TRBJ2-7, is DAMVIQNPRYQVTQFGKPVTLSCSQTLNHNVMYWYQQKSSQAPKLLFHYYDKDFNNEADTPDNFQSRRPNTSFCFLDIRSPGLGDTAMYLCATSSRTTGGDEQYFGPGTRLTVT.